This section outlines one T cell receptor beta chain sequence together with its context. Antigen specificity is unknown. One end of the junction is discordant with germline, which a read error may explain. This entry belongs to a study of metastatic and nonmetastatic thyroid tumors. Overall study context: Repertoires of blood and of tissue (tumor or nodule) from malignant and benign thyroid patients were compared. Study-wide points: Compared with benign nodules, malignant thyroid tumors were reported to have significantly higher TCR beta diversity in both blood and tumor.

Authors' data handling: Built for papillary thyroid cancer, a distant-metastasis classifier drew on CDR3 differences across clinicopathological groups. TCRdb re-analyzed the PCR reads using MiXCR. The V and J calls and clone size are TCRdb's, not the authors'. The sample shows tens of thousands of clones, about 20% of them seen only once. Germline values: CDR1 SGHAT, CDR2 FQDESV (reference sequence). The CDR3 loop spans 14 amino acids. Patients underwent thyroid surgery, and none had received any treatment before it. The receptor comes from a female donor with papillary thyroid cancer or a benign thyroid nodule (not recorded which). Some clones in this sample may be carry-over from other donors' samples. The V and J genes are TRBV11-1 and TRBJ2-3; D gene ambiguous. The source material was blood. The CDR3 nucleotides read TGTGCCAGCAGCTTAAATGTATTCACAGATACACAGTATTTT. Translating gives CASSLNVFTDTQYF.